This record looks at one T cell receptor beta chain sequence and its context. Its cognate antigen is unknown. Clones were sequenced by immunoSEQ multiplex PCR, and TCRdb holds only the in-frame ones, with some missing. The sample consists of hundreds of thousands of clones, roughly 96% of them appearing once. V lost 4 bases and J lost 0, with 16 bases in between. The CDR3 runs 16 residues. Germline loops: CDR1 SGHRS, CDR2 YFSETQ. The data are from a study of shared clonotypes between healthy human individuals. Study observations and caveats: Although depth was large, rarefaction showed that sequencing of the sorted subsets was incomplete. Clonotypes not shared had lower generation probabilities than those common to all four donors. Specimens sampled were limited to blood, with tissue repertoires likely differing.

The naive CD8 population came from CD45RO-negative cells selected for CCR7, without terminally differentiated effector memory CD45RA+ cells. Every one of the donors was a Caucasian adult that lived in Nashville, Tennessee. What was sequenced was naive CD8+ T cells sorted from blood. The clonotype comes from a woman in her 30s in good health. The chain joins TRBV5-1 to TRBJ2-5, with D possibly being TRBD1 (6 bases). The CDR3 bases are TGCGCCAGCAGCACCACTCACAGGGAGTACCAAGAGACCCAGTACTTC. This encodes CASSTTHREYQETQYF.